These 28 T cell receptor beta chains share one sample of origin, sequenced in a study of blood T cell repertoires in COVID-19. Clones were read by immunoSEQ multiplex PCR, and TCRdb kept only the in-frame ones, dropping some. The sample includes 55,000 to 80,000 clones, approximately 87% of them seen just once. Sequencing was carried out using peripheral blood. The origin of the receptors is an elderly woman with acute or convalescent COVID-19.

This rearrangement joins TRBV19 to TRBJ2-3; 10 nucleotides match TRBD2. CDR1 is LNHDA, CDR2 SQIVND, per germline (reference sequence). V trimming: 7 bases; J trimming: 6 bases; junction bases outside the gene matches: 7. The CDR3 has 14 amino acids. The CDR3 DNA reads TGTGCCAGTACTAGCGGGAGAGAGTTCGATACGCAGTATTTT. It specifies CASTSGREFDTQYF.

The chain combines TRBV20-1 with TRBJ2-6, with D uncertain. From germline, CDR1 is DFQATT and CDR2 SNEGSKA (reference sequence). This CDR3 spans 12 amino acids. The germline V and J ends were trimmed by 3 bases and 11 bases, with 11 bases remaining between them. CDR3 protein: CSASSEIDVLTF. The DNA for the CDR3 is TGCAGTGCTAGTTCCGAGATCGACGTCCTGACTTTC.

The gene calls are TRBV5-1 and TRBJ1-1; no clear D gene. CDR1 is SGHRS, CDR2 YFSETQ, per germline. Trimming removed 4 bases from V and 1 base from J, with 11 bases in between. CDR3 size: 14 residues. The CDR3 bases are TGCGCCAGCAGCGGAGGACCGACGAACACTGAAGCTTTCTTT. Its translation: CASSGGPTNTEAFF.

The sample holds one count of this clone. The rearrangement uses TRBV7-9 and TRBJ2-6; D is perhaps TRBD1 (6 bases). Deletions cut 5 bases from V and 1 base from J, with 9 bases between. CDR1 is SEHNR and CDR2 is FQNEAQ in the germline V gene (reference sequence). CDR3 length equals 15 residues. CDR3 DNA: TGTGCCAGCAGCATACAGGGATCTGGGGCCAACGTCCTGACTTTC. It translates to CASSIQGSGANVLTF.

V gene TRBV27 combines with J gene TRBJ1-1; TRBD1 is a possible D gene (5 bases). With 3 bases removed from V and 6 bases from J, the gap between germline ends came to 8 bases. This CDR3 has 12 residues. The germline CDR1 and CDR2 sequences are MNHEY and SMNVEV (reference sequence). The CDR3 DNA is TGTGCCAGCAGTTTGACGGGGGCTGAAGCTTTCTTT. It is translated as CASSLTGAEAFF.

The rearrangement uses TRBV3-1 (or the pseudogene TRBV3-2) and TRBJ1-2, with 7 bases identical to TRBD1. Germline CDR1 is LGHDT and CDR2 is YNNKEL (reference sequence). There are 14 residues in the CDR3. V lost 5 bases to trimming and J lost 2 bases; unmatched junction nucleotides: 5. The CDR3 nucleotides are TGTGCCAGCAGCGGGGGGACAGTGAACTATGGCTACACCTTC. Translation: CASSGGTVNYGYTF.

This clone was observed a single time. The V call is TRBV20-1, the J call TRBJ2-7; weak D call: TRBD1 (7 bases). The ends were cut back, 3 bases at V and 7 bases at J, with 16 bases in the middle. CDR3 length: 13 amino acids. The germline CDR1 and CDR2 sequences are DFQATT and SNEGSKA (reference sequence). CDR3 sequence reads: CSASRRGLREQYF. CDR3 sequence (DNA): TGCAGTGCTAGTAGGAGGGGGCTGCGAGAGCAGTACTTC.

This chain connects TRBV27 to TRBJ1-5, with TRBD1 matching 8 bases. V lost 2 bases, J lost 1 base, and 1 base stayed unmatched. CDR1 and CDR2 (germline): MNHEY, SMNVEV (reference sequence). The CDR3 has 15 amino acids. CDR3 nucleotides: TGTGCCAGCAGTTTACAGGGGGCGAGCAATCAGCCCCAGCATTTT. This sequence encodes CASSLQGASNQPQHF.

The V call is TRBV19, the J call TRBJ1-1; TRBD1 aligns across 7 bases. The CDR3 covers 13 residues. V lost 7 bases and J lost 7; bases outside the gene matches: 9. Germline V gene sequence: CDR1 LNHDA, CDR2 SQIVND (reference sequence). Here the CDR3 reads CASTRGQRFEAFF. The CDR3 DNA sequence: TGTGCCAGTACCCGGGGACAGCGCTTTGAAGCTTTCTTT.

This clone was observed once. The chain joins TRBV5-6 to TRBJ1-1, with a weak D call TRBD1 (5 bases). Germline V CDR1 and CDR2: SGHDT, YYEEEE. The CDR3 consists of 13 residues. The germline V and J ends were trimmed by 0 bases and 10 bases, with 13 bases remaining between them. CDR3 nucleotide sequence: TGTGCCAGCAGCTTGGGGGCCAAAGGGGTAGCTTTCTTT. It specifies CASSLGAKGVAFF.

The chain joins TRBV11-3 to TRBJ1-2, with 11 bases matching TRBD1. The V gene end was trimmed by 5 bases and the J gene end by 4 bases; junction bases not matched to a gene: 15. CDR1 SGHNT and CDR2 YENEEA come from the germline V gene. The CDR3 runs to 18 residues. The CDR3 spells CASSPRRRDRGSSYGYTF. In nucleotides, the CDR3 is TGTGCCAGCAGCCCCCGACGCCGGGACAGGGGGAGCAGCTATGGCTACACCTTC.

The rearrangement joins TRBV5-1 to TRBJ1-6; D gene unclear. The V and J ends lost 2 bases and 6 bases respectively, with 9 bases between them. The CDR3 is 14 amino acids. Germline V lookup: CDR1 SGHRS, CDR2 YFSETQ. The CDR3 is CASSFEVGNSPLHF. CDR3 nucleotides: TGCGCCAGCAGCTTTGAGGTTGGTAATTCACCCCTCCACTTT.

This clone showed up just a few times. V gene TRBV5-1 combines with J gene TRBJ1-3; maybe TRBD1 (5 bases). This CDR3 region has 15 residues. Trimming removed 5 bases at V and 4 bases at J, with 16 bases between. Per germline, CDR1 SGHRS and CDR2 YFSETQ. The CDR3 region is CASSYEGTSGNTIYF. CDR3 sequence (DNA): TGCGCCAGCAGTTATGAGGGGACTTCGGGAAACACCATATATTTT.

The chain is built from TRBV6-6 and TRBJ2-5; 7 bases are a match to TRBD2. The V gene end was trimmed by 5 bases and the J gene end by 1 base; junction bases not matched to a gene: 13. The length of the CDR3 is 17 residues. Germline V CDR1 and CDR2: MNHNY, SVGAGI (reference sequence). CDR3 sequence reads: CASSLGSLAVRQETQYF. CDR3 bases: TGTGCCAGCAGTCTGGGTTCGCTAGCGGTACGCCAAGAGACCCAGTACTTC.

J is TRBJ2-1 and V is TRBV19, with D possibly being TRBD1 (6 bases). The CDR3 contains 16 residues. With 2 bases removed from V and 0 bases from J, the gap between germline ends came to 11 bases. Per the germline V gene, CDR1 is LNHDA and CDR2 is SQIVND (reference sequence). CDR3 DNA: TGTGCCAGTAGTATACCCGGACAGAGCTCCTACAATGAGCAGTTCTTC. This sequence encodes CASSIPGQSSYNEQFF.

This clone was counted between two and nine times. The CDR3 sequence: CATSFSGSEQYF. The CDR3 region has the DNA TGTGCCACCAGTTTCAGCGGGAGCGAGCAGTACTTC. J is TRBJ2-7 and V is TRBV24-1; 8 positions match TRBD2. V trimming: 6 bases; J trimming: 6 bases; junction bases outside the gene matches: 3. Germline V gene data show CDR1 as KGHDR and CDR2 as SFDVKD. CDR3 length: 12 residues.

The chain links TRBV3-1 (or the pseudogene TRBV3-2) to TRBJ2-3; 9 positions agree with TRBD1. The CDR3 sequence is 16 residues long. After removal of 2 bases from V and 1 base from J, the junction contained 4 bases not matched to a gene. CDR1 and CDR2 from the germline V gene are LGHDT and YNNKEL (reference sequence). This chain's CDR3 is CASSQPRTGGTDTQYF. DNA for the CDR3: TGTGCCAGCAGCCAACCCAGGACAGGGGGCACAGATACGCAGTATTTT.

There are a few counts of this clone. V gene TRBV2 combines with J gene TRBJ1-1, with a possible D match to TRBD1 (5 bases). The CDR3 is 12 residues long. The germline gives CDR1 SNHLY, CDR2 FYNNEI. The V and J ends lost 7 bases and 7 bases respectively, with 13 bases between them. Here the CDR3 reads CASIKGSYEAFF. CDR3 in DNA: TGTGCCAGCATTAAGGGGTCGTATGAAGCTTTCTTT. Supplemented by reference TRBV2 and TRBJ1-1, the full variable domain reads EPEVTQTPSHQVTQMGQEVILRCVPISNHLYFYWYRQILGQKVEFLVSFYNNEISEKSEIFDDQFSVERPDGSNFTLKIRSTKLEDSAMYFCASIKGSYEAFFGQGTRLTVV.

The chain carries TRBV27 and TRBJ1-1, with D possibly TRBD1 on 6 matching bases. Germline V gives CDR1 MNHEY, CDR2 SMNVEV (reference sequence). Trimming took 7 bases from V and 7 from J, leaving 22 bases between them. There are 15 residues in the CDR3. The CDR3 reads CASTSLLTGSREAFF. The CDR3 DNA follows: TGTGCCAGCACGTCCCTCCTTACAGGGTCCCGTGAAGCTTTCTTT.

The V call is TRBV6-6, the J call TRBJ2-1, with TRBD2 matching over 9 bases. The CDR3 has 17 amino acids. With V trimmed by 6 bases and J by 8 bases, 17 bases remained unmatched. Germline V lookup: CDR1 MNHNY, CDR2 SVGAGI (reference sequence). The CDR3 reads CASSRRSGGHRGDEQFF. For the CDR3, the DNA is TGTGCCAGCAGCCGACGTAGCGGGGGCCACCGAGGAGATGAGCAGTTCTTC.

V is TRBV7-9 and J is TRBJ2-3; 10 bases align to TRBD1. CDR1 is SEHNR, CDR2 FQNEAQ, per germline (reference sequence). The V segment lost 6 bases and the J segment 6 bases; nucleotides outside the gene matches: 12. The CDR3 is 16 amino acids. The CDR3 here is CASSYLRQGAWDTQYF. CDR3 sequence (DNA): TGTGCCAGCAGTTATCTTCGACAGGGGGCGTGGGATACGCAGTATTTT.

About this clone itself: At one end, the junction sequence differs from germline, possibly due to a read error. The V gene is TRBV9, the J gene TRBJ1-2; 9 bases align to TRBD1. Looked up from germline, CDR1 is SGDLS and CDR2 is YYNGEE. This CDR3 spans 14 amino acids. The CDR3 sequence: CTSSSRDRVNGYTF. The DNA of the CDR3 is TGTACCAGCAGCAGCCGGGACAGGGTCAACGGCTACACCTTC.

The V gene is TRBV10-3, the J gene TRBJ2-7; D may be TRBD1 (5 bases). Germline lookup yields CDR1 ENHRY and CDR2 SYGVKD. V was clipped by 2 bases and J by 2 bases, with 10 bases between them. The CDR3 extends over 14 amino acids. As DNA, the CDR3 is TGTGCCATCAGTGAGCAAATACAGGCCTACGAGCAGTACTTC. This codes for CAISEQIQAYEQYF.

The chain couples TRBV5-1 to TRBJ2-3, with 7 bases lining up with TRBD2. Germline assignment: CDR1 SGHRS and CDR2 YFSETQ. V was pared by 4 bases and J by 6 bases, with 14 bases of the junction left unmatched. There are 16 residues in the CDR3. CDR3 region: CASSPTGLLVWDTQYF. The CDR3 nucleotides are TGCGCCAGCAGCCCCACGGGACTACTAGTTTGGGATACGCAGTATTTT.

This clone was counted a few times. The chain is built from TRBV5-1 and TRBJ2-5; perhaps TRBD2 as D (6 bases). CDR1 and CDR2 from the germline V gene are SGHRS and YFSETQ. Trimming stripped 0 bases from V and 4 bases from J, with 13 bases between. The CDR3 runs to 15 residues. The DNA for the CDR3 is TGCGCCAGCAGCTTGGGCGGGACGGGCGGAGAGACCCAGTACTTC. Translation: CASSLGGTGGETQYF.

The chain is built from TRBV19 and TRBJ1-3; 7 bases match TRBD1. This CDR3 region has 16 residues. Germline CDR1 reads LNHDA; CDR2 reads SQIVND (reference sequence). V was pared by 5 bases and J by 4 bases, with 11 bases of the junction left unmatched. CDR3 DNA sequence: TGTGCCAGTAGTCATCGACAGGGAGTAACCGGAAACACCATATATTTT. It specifies CASSHRQGVTGNTIYF.

With respect to this clone: This same CDR3 is encoded by further DNA sequences in the sample. Here the CDR3 DNA reads TGTGCCTGGAGTGGGACCCAGGGCCAGCCCCAGCATTTT. Translating it yields CAWSGTQGQPQHF. The J gene is TRBJ1-5, the V gene TRBV30; weak D call: TRBD1 (5 bases). CDR3 length: 13 residues. Trimming cost V 1 base and J 7 bases, with 11 bases left between them. Germline V gene lookup returns CDR1 GTSNPN and CDR2 SVGIG (reference sequence).

This chain links TRBV10-2 with TRBJ1-1, with a possible D match to TRBD1 (6 bases). Germline V gene data show CDR1 as WSHSY and CDR2 as SAAADI. This CDR3 has 10 residues. For the CDR3, the DNA is TGCGCGGTCAAAGACAGGACAGCTTTCTTT. It encodes CAVKDRTAFF.